This T cell receptor (beta chain) was sequenced during a study of blood T cell repertoires in COVID-19. Per germline, CDR1 SNHLY and CDR2 FYNNEI. The CDR3 is 14 amino acids. Trimming took 7 bases from V and 1 from J, leaving 13 bases between them. This clone has a handful of counts. Original analysis: Cell counts per sample came from amplifying reference gene primers. Repertoires were generated with immunoSEQ multiplex PCR, while TCRdb's copy carries only in-frame clones and drops some. D and trimming come from the DNA, and the V and J calls and clone size come from that table. The sample has under 250,000 clones, around 85% seen once; the top ten hold approximately 8.2%. Recruits, aged 18 to 89 years, lived in around 24 US areas.

What was sequenced was PBMCs or T cells enriched from blood (not recorded which). This TCR came from a woman in her forties or fifties with acute COVID-19. This rearrangement joins TRBV2 to TRBJ1-1; D may be TRBD1 (5 bases). CDR3 in amino acids: CASIGIRGNTEAFF. In DNA form, the CDR3 reads TGTGCCAGCATAGGGATAAGGGGGAACACTGAAGCTTTCTTT.